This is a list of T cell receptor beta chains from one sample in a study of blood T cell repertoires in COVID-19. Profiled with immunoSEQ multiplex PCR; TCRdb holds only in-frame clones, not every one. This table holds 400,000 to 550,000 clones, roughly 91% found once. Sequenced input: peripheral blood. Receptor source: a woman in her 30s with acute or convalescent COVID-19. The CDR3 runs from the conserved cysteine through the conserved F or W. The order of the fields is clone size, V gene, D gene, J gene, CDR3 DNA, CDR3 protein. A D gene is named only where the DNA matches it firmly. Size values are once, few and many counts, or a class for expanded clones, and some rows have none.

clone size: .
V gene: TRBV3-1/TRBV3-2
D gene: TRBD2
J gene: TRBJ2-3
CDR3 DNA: TGTGCCAGCAGCCATTCAAGCGGGGGGGACTCCGGCACGCAGTATTTT
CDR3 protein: CASSHSSGGDSGTQYF

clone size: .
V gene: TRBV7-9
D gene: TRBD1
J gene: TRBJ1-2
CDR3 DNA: TGTGCCACAACGGGGGCCTCGGGACAGGCGGGAGGCTACACCTTC
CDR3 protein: CATTGASGQAGGYTF

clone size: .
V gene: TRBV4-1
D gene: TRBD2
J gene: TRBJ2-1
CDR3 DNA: TGCGCCAGCAGCCAAGATGGGAGCGGGGGTTACAATGAGCAGTTCTTC
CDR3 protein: CASSQDGSGGYNEQFF

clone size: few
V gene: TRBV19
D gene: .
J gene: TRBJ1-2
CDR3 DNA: TGTGCCAGTAGCCCTTGGTTGGCAGGGGCCTATGGCTACACCTTC
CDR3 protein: CASSPWLAGAYGYTF

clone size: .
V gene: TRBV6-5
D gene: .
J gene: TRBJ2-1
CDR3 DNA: TGTGCCAGCAGTTACAACAGGGAAATTAGCGATGAGCAGTTCTTC
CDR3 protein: CASSYNREISDEQFF

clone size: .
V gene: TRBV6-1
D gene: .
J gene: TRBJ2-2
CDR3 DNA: TGTGCCAGCAGTGAAAGGGGTCACACCGGGGAGCTGTTTTTT
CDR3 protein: CASSERGHTGELFF

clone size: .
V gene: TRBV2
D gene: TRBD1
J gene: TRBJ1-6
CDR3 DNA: TGTGCCAGCCGGGACAGGGGGGTACCCCTCCACTTT
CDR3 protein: CASRDRGVPLHF

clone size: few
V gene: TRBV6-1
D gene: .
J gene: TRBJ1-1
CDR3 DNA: TGTGCCAGCAGTGAAGCGCTAGGAGAAGCTTTCTTT
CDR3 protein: CASSEALGEAFF

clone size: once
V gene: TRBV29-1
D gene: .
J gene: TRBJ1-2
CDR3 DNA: TGCAGCGTTGTCTCCAGCTATGGCTACACCTTC
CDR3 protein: CSVVSSYGYTF

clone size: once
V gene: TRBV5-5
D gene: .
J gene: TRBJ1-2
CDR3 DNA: TGTGCCAGCTCAACTCAGTGGGACAAGATTTATGGCTACACCTTC
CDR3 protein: CASSTQWDKIYGYTF

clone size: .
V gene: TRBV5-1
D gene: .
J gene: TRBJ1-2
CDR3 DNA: TGCGCCAGCACGGAGGGCGGGACGGATTCTAACTATGGCTACACCTTC
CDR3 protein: CASTEGGTDSNYGYTF

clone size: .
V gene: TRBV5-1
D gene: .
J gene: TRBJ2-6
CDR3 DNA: TGCGCCAGCAGTGGGACATCGTTTTCTGGGGCCAACGTCCTGACTTTC
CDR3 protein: CASSGTSFSGANVLTF

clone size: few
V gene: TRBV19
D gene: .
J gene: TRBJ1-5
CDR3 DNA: TGTGCCAGTAGCCTCTACAGGAGCAATCAGCCCCAGCATTTT
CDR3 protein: CASSLYRSNQPQHF

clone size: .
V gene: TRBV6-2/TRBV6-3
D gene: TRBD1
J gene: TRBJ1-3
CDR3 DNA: TGTGCCAGCAGTGCAAGGACAGGGTGGTCTGGAAACACCATATATTTT
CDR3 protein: CASSARTGWSGNTIYF

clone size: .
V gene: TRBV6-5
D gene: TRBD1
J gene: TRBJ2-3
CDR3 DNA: TGTGCCAGCAGTTGGACAGGGGGCTTGAGCACAGATACGCAGTATTTT
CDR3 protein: CASSWTGGLSTDTQYF